These 21 T cell receptor beta chains came from one sample sequenced in a study of CD8+CD57+ T cells in acquired aplastic anemia. It was genomic DNA that served as the template for profiling TCR beta VDJ and CDR3. TCRdb reprocessed the reads via MiXCR and lists one record per CDR3 protein. The sample holds about 130,000 distinct CDR3 sequences; around 48% are singletons and the top ten take under 3%. The sequenced sample consisted of sorted CD4+, CD8+, or CD8+CD57+ T cells (not recorded which) from PBMCs. The receptors were gathered from a human donor in good health, serving as a control.

This CDR3 reads CASSIGRSSYEQYF. CDR3 sequence (DNA): TGTGCCAGTAGTATTGGTCGGTCCTCCTACGAGCAGTACTTC. The chain employs TRBV19 and TRBJ2-7, with no clear D. V shed 3 bases and J shed 0 bases, with 9 bases lying between them. The CDR3 totals 14 residues. CDR1 LNHDA and CDR2 SQIVND come from the germline V gene (reference sequence).

This clonotype came up many times. The V gene is TRBV13, the J gene TRBJ2-5; 9 bases line up with TRBD2. V trimming: 0 bases; J trimming: 5 bases; junction bases outside the gene matches: 7. CDR1 PRHDT and CDR2 FYEKMQ come from the germline V gene (reference sequence). The CDR3 contains 16 residues. DNA for the CDR3: TGTGCCAGCAGCTTAGGCCTGAGCGGGGGGCGGGAGACCCAGTACTTC. Amino acids: CASSLGLSGGRETQYF.

This clonotype was observed at least ten times. V usage is TRBV29-1 and J usage is TRBJ2-3; 9 bases map to TRBD1. Unmatched junction bases numbered 10, after V lost 3 bases and J lost 3 bases. Germline CDR1 and CDR2: SQVTM and ANQGSEA. This CDR3 is 16 amino acids long. As DNA, the CDR3 is TGCAGCGTTGAGAGGGGGACAGGGTTTGTGACAGATACGCAGTATTTT. Protein: CSVERGTGFVTDTQYF.

J is TRBJ1-1 and V is TRBV12-3 or TRBV12-4, with D unclear. Trimming shortened V by 7 bases and J by 0 bases, and 9 bases separated the two germline ends. The CDR3 totals 13 residues. Here the CDR3 reads CASNRQLNTEAFF. The CDR3 nucleotides read TGTGCCAGCAACCGTCAGTTGAACACTGAAGCTTTCTTT.

This clonotype has more than one count but fewer than ten. The chain joins TRBV18 to TRBJ2-2; D uncertain. The CDR3 length is 13 residues. Trimming took 3 bases from V and 0 from J, leaving 2 bases between them. Germline V gives CDR1 KGHSH, CDR2 LQKENI. In DNA, the CDR3 is TGTGCCAGCTCACCTCCGAACACCGGGGAGCTGTTTTTT. Its protein is CASSPPNTGELFF.

Worth noting for this clonotype: In this CDR3 the conserved last residue, phenylalanine or tryptophan, is missing, so a read error is likely. The genes are TRBV4-3 and TRBJ1-5; the D is unclear. Germline loops: CDR1 LGHNA, CDR2 YSLEER. The CDR3 is 14 residues long. CDR3 in DNA: TGCGCCGGCAGCCAAGATCAAACGGGCCAGCCCCAGCATTCT. Translation: CAGSQDQTGQPQHS.

The V and J genes are TRBV7-6 and TRBJ2-1; 8 nucleotides align to TRBD1. Trimming took 0 bases from V and 4 from J; bases not matched to a gene: 2. The length of the CDR3 is 15 residues. Germline loops: CDR1 SGHVS, CDR2 FNYEAQ. Here the CDR3 DNA reads TGTGCCAGCAGCTTAGCACAGGGGGATTACAATGAGCAGTTCTTC. Translation: CASSLAQGDYNEQFF.

The V gene is TRBV19, the J gene TRBJ1-4, with D perhaps matching TRBD1 (5 bases). CDR1 and CDR2 from the germline V gene are LNHDA and SQIVND (reference sequence). V was cut by 3 bases and J by 7 bases, with 15 bases left in between. CDR3 length: 15 amino acids. The CDR3 spells CASSMGRVGPEKLFF. DNA of the CDR3: TGTGCCAGTAGTATGGGGAGGGTGGGACCTGAAAAACTGTTTTTT.

By its share, this clonotype is medium-sized. The chain recombines TRBV29-1 with TRBJ2-7; D uncertain. Between the trimmed V and J ends, which lost 7 bases and 1 base, there was a span of 14 bases. Germline V lookup: CDR1 SQVTM, CDR2 ANQGSEA. The CDR3 is made up of 13 amino acids. The CDR3 loop reads CSATAQLSYEQYF. The CDR3 DNA is TGCAGCGCAACTGCACAGCTTTCCTACGAGCAGTACTTC.

With respect to this clonotype: One base away lies a much larger clone, so this may be a sequencing read error. The rearrangement joins TRBV5-5 to TRBJ1-2; no firm D call. Germline values: CDR1 SGHKS, CDR2 YYEKEE (reference sequence). V dropped 2 bases and J dropped 4 bases, with 15 bases sitting between them. There are 15 residues in the CDR3. The CDR3 here is CASSFGATRVYGYTF. For the CDR3, the DNA is TGTGCCAGCAGCTTCGGCGCGACAAGGGTCTATGGCTACACCTTC.

The CDR3 sequence: CASSQPGLAGVEQYF. CDR3 coding DNA: TGTGCCAGCAGCCAGCCGGGACTAGCGGGAGTCGAGCAGTACTTC. This chain joins TRBV7-9 and TRBJ2-7, with 14 bases that match TRBD2. CDR1 SEHNR and CDR2 FQNEAQ come from the germline V gene (reference sequence). This CDR3 has 15 amino acids. Trimming took 5 bases from V and 6 from J; bases not matched to a gene: 6. Full variable domain (rest looked up from reference TRBV7-9 and TRBJ2-7): DTGVSQNPRHKITKRGQNVTFRCDPISEHNRLYWYRQTLGQGPEFLTYFQNEAQLEKSRLLSDRFSAERPKGSFSTLEIQRTEQGDSAMYLCASSQPGLAGVEQYFGPGTRLTVT.

The chain recombines TRBV5-8 with TRBJ2-7; tentatively, D is TRBD1 (5 bases). Germline CDR1 and CDR2: SGHTS and YDEGEE. The CDR3 has 15 amino acids. The germline V and J ends were trimmed by 4 bases and 5 bases, with 19 bases remaining between them. CDR3 in amino acids: CASSHMPAGFHEQYV. CDR3 sequence (DNA): TGTGCCAGCAGCCACATGCCCGCAGGGTTCCACGAGCAGTACGTC.

Concerning this clonotype: The junction differs from germline at one of its ends, possibly a read error. The chain links TRBV3-1 to TRBJ2-3; possibly TRBD1 for D (7 bases). CDR1 and CDR2 from the germline V gene are LGHDT and YNNKEL (reference sequence). The CDR3 is made up of 16 amino acids. The DNA for the CDR3 is TGTGCCTGCAGCCAAGGAGGGGGCTCGGTCACAGATACGCAGTATTTT. It translates to CACSQGGGSVTDTQYF.

This clonotype was detected ten times or more. The germline gene is not matched at one end of the junction; a read error may be the cause. The chain employs TRBV5-6 and TRBJ1-1, with TRBD1 identical over 9 bases. This CDR3 is 17 amino acids long. Germline values: CDR1 SGHDT, CDR2 YYEEEE. The CDR3 protein is CASSNSGQGNLKTEAFF. The CDR3, as DNA: TGTGCCAGCAGTAATTCGGGACAGGGAAACCTGAAGACTGAAGCTTTCTTT. Based on the CDR3 plus reference TRBV5-6 and TRBJ1-1, the full variable domain is DAGVTQSPTHLIKTRGQQVTLRCSPKSGHDTVSWYQQALGQGPQFIFQYYEEEERQRGNFPDRFSGHQFPNYSSELNVNALLLGDSALYLCASSNSGQGNLKTEAFFGQGTRLTVV.

This clonotype has a count of ten or more. This chain links TRBV7-8 with TRBJ1-4; D possibly corresponds to TRBD1 (5 bases). The germline V gene encodes CDR1 SGHVS and CDR2 FQNEAQ. CDR3 length: 14 residues. Trimming stripped 0 bases from V and 4 bases from J, with 6 bases between. The CDR3: CASSLAGVNEKLFF. CDR3 bases: TGTGCCAGCAGCTTAGCAGGGGTTAATGAAAAACTGTTTTTT.

The chain joins TRBV29-1 to TRBJ1-2; 9 bases match TRBD1. Germline V CDR1 and CDR2: SQVTM, ANQGSEA. With V trimmed by 7 bases and J by 10 bases, 4 bases remained unmatched. The CDR3 extends over 10 amino acids. The CDR3, as DNA: TGCAGCGGACAGGGGGAAACCTACACCTTC. It codes for CSGQGETYTF.

This clonotype was detected ten times or more. The chain recombines TRBV2 with TRBJ2-7; 11 bases line up with TRBD1. This CDR3 has 15 residues. The germline gives CDR1 SNHLY, CDR2 FYNNEI. Trimming at V came to 5 bases and at J to 2 bases, leaving 5 bases not matched to a gene. As DNA, the CDR3 is TGTGCCAGCAGTCGGGACAGGGGGAGGACCTACGAGCAGTACTTC. Its translation is CASSRDRGRTYEQYF.

V gene TRBV6-1 combines with J gene TRBJ2-6, with TRBD2 as a possible D gene (6 bases). The CDR3 has 15 residues. V lost 5 bases and J 1 base, leaving 9 bases between the germline ends. Germline V gene lookup returns CDR1 MNHNS and CDR2 SASEGT. The CDR3, as DNA: TGTGCCAGCAGTCGCGCGGGGTCTGGGGCCAACGTCCTGACTTTC. Protein product: CASSRAGSGANVLTF.

The V gene is TRBV7-3, the J gene TRBJ1-2; no reliable D call. The CDR3 loop spans 10 amino acids. Germline V lookup: CDR1 SGHTA, CDR2 FQGTGA. V shed 6 bases and J shed 6 bases, with 5 bases lying between them. The CDR3 loop is CASSLNGYTF. The CDR3 DNA reads as TGTGCCAGCAGTCTCAATGGCTACACCTTC.

This clonotype was found many times. This chain joins TRBV7-3 and TRBJ2-5; 8 bases agree with TRBD2. The CDR3 consists of 16 residues. CDR1 and CDR2 (germline): SGHTA, FQGTGA. The trim removed 1 base at V and 2 bases at J, leaving 6 bases unmatched. The DNA for the CDR3 is TGTGCCAGCAGCTTAATCGGTGGGACTAGTCAAGAGACCCAGTACTTC. The encoded protein is CASSLIGGTSQETQYF.

The CDR3 sequence is CASSGTRDGYTF. The CDR3 DNA is TGCGCCAGCAGCGGTACCAGGGATGGCTACACCTTC. This chain connects TRBV5-1 to TRBJ1-2; maybe TRBD1 (5 bases). The V and J ends lost 4 bases and 6 bases respectively, with 10 bases between them. CDR1 is SGHRS, CDR2 YFSETQ, per germline. This CDR3 contains 12 residues.